The clone carrying this T cell receptor beta chain was observed a single time. The target antigen is unknown. The sample originates from a study of blood T cells in healthy people across ages. A second PCR, run for about 6 to 12 cycles, used a sample-barcoded 5' primer plus a J-beta primer mix. Each CDR3 protein gets one entry after TCRdb re-called the 5' RACE reads with MiXCR. The profile shows 1,300,000 or so distinct CDR3 sequences, 59% of them singletons. Study-level points and caveats: Relative to aged donors, long-lived donors carried more naive CD4+ cells and displayed higher diversity.

CDR1 LNHNV and CDR2 YYDKDF come from the germline V gene (reference sequence). The CDR3 has 14 residues. The sequenced sample was blood. The chain employs TRBV15 and TRBJ2-7; 9 bases match TRBD1. The J call may be in error: the DNA end matches TRBJ2-5 better. The sequence came from a man aged 18-30 years in good health. For the CDR3, the DNA is TGTGCCACCAGCAAGGACAGGGGAGGGGAGACCCAGTACTTC. Protein: CATSKDRGGETQYF.